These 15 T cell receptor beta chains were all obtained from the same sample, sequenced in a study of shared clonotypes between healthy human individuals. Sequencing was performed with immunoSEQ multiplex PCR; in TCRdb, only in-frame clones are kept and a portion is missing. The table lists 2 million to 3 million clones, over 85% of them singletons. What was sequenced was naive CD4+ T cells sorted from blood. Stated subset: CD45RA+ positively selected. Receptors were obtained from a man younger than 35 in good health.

CDR3 in DNA: TGTGCCAGCAGCCAGGACCAAATGGGCGGGGAGCTGTTTTTT. Protein product: CASSQDQMGGELFF. V gene TRBV4-2 combines with J gene TRBJ2-2; D is ambiguous. Trimming took 3 bases from V and 7 from J, leaving 12 bases between them. The CDR3 runs 14 residues. Germline-derived CDR1 and CDR2 are LGHNA and YNFKEQ.

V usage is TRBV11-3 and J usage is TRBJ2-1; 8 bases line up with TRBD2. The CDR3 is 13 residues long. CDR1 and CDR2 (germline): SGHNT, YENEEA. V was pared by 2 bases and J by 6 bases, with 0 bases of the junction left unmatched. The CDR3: CASSLRGGNEQFF. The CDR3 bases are TGTGCCAGCAGCTTACGGGGGGGCAATGAGCAGTTCTTC.

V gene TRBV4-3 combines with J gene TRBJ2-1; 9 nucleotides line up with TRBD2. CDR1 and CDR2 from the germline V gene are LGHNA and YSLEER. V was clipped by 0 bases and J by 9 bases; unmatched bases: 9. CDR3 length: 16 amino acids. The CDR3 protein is CASSQDATSGESEQFF. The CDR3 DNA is TGCGCCAGCAGCCAAGATGCGACTAGCGGAGAGAGTGAGCAGTTCTTC.

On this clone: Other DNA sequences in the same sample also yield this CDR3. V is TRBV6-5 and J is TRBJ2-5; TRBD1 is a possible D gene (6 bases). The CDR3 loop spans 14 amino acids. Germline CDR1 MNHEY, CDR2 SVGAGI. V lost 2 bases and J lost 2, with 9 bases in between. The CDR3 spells CASSYQGLQETQYF. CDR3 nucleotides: TGTGCCAGCAGTTACCAGGGGCTACAAGAGACCCAGTACTTC.

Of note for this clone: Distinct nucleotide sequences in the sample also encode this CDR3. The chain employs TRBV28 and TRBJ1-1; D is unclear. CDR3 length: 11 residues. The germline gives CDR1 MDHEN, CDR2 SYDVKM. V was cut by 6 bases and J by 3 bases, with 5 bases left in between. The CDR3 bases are TGTGCCAGCAGCCTGGACACTGAAGCTTTCTTT. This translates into CASSLDTEAFF.

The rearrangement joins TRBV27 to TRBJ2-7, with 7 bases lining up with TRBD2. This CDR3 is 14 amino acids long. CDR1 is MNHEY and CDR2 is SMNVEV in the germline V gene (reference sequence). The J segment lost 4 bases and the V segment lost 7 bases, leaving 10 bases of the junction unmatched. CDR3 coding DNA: TGTGCCAGCAAAGTACTAGCGCCGAGTTACGAGCAGTACTTC. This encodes CASKVLAPSYEQYF.

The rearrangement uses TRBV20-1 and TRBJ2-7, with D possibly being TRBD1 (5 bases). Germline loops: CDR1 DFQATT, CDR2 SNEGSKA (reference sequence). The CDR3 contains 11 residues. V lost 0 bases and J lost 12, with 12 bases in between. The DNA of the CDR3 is TGCAGTGCTAGAGATTTAGGGGCAAGGTACTTC. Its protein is CSARDLGARYF.

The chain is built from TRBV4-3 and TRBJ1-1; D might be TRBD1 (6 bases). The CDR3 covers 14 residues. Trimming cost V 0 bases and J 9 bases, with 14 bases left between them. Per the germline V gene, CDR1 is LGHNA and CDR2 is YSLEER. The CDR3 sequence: CASSQERGGGKAFF. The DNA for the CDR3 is TGCGCCAGCAGCCAAGAGAGAGGAGGGGGAAAAGCTTTCTTT.

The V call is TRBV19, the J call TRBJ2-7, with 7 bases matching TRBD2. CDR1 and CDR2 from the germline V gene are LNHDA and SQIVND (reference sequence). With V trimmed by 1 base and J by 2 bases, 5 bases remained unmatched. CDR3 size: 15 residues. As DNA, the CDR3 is TGTGCCAGTAGTATAGGGAGCGGGACCCCCTACGAGCAGTACTTC. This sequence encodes CASSIGSGTPYEQYF.

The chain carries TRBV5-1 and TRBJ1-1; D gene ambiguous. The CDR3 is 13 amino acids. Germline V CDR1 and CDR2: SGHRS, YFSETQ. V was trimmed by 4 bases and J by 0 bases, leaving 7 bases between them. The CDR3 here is CASSDELNTEAFF. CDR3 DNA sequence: TGCGCCAGCAGCGACGAGCTGAACACTGAAGCTTTCTTT. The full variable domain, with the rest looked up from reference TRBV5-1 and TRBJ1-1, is KAGVTQTPRYLIKTRGQQVTLSCSPISGHRSVSWYQQTPGQGLQFLFEYFSETQRNKGNFPGRFSGRQFSNSRSEMNVSTLELGDSALYLCASSDELNTEAFFGQGTRLTVV.

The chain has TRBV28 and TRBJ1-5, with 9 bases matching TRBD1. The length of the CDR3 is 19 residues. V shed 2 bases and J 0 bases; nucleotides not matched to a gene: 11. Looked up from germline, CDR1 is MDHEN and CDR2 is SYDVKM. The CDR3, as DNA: TGTGCCAGCAGTTTAAAGTTTGGGACAGGGCCCTATAGCAATCAGCCCCAGCATTTT. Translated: CASSLKFGTGPYSNQPQHF.

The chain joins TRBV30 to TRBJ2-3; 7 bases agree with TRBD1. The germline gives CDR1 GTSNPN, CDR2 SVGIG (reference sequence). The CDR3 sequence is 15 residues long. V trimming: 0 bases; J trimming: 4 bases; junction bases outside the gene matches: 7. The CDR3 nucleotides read TGTGCCTGGAGTGTACGGAGGCAGGGGGCAGATACGCAGTATTTT. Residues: CAWSVRRQGADTQYF.

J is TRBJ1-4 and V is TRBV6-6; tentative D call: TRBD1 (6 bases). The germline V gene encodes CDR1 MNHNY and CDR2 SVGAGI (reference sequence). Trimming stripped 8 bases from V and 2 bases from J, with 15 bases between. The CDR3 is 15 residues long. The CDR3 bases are TGTGCCAGCCACCCAAGGGGGGGGACTAATGAAAAACTGTTTTTT. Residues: CASHPRGGTNEKLFF.

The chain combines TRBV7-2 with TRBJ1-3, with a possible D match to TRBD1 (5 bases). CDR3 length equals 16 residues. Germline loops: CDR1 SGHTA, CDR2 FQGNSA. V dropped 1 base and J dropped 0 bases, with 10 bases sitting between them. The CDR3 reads CASSLVGDLSGNTIYF. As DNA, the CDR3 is TGTGCCAGCAGCTTAGTCGGGGACCTCTCTGGAAACACCATATATTTT.

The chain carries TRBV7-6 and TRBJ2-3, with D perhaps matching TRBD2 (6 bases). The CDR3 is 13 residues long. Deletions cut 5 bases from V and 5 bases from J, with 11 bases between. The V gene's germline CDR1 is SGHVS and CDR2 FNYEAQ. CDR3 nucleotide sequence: TGTGCCAGCAGCCTACGACTAGAAGATACGCAGTATTTT. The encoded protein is CASSLRLEDTQYF.